A single sample is the source of the 23 T cell receptor beta chains below, sequenced in a study of T cell repertoires in cytomegalovirus infection. These receptors have no known antigen. TCRdb ran MiXCR on the reads and lists one entry per CDR3 protein. The table includes about 830,000 distinct CDR3 sequences, 30% to 35% detected once. Here the sequenced sample was cultured CD8+ T cells from PBMCs, taken from culture after CMV antigen stimulation. The receptors were sampled from a human donor in good health (CMV status not recorded). Some clones in this sample may be carry-over from other donors' samples.

The gene calls are TRBV7-2 and TRBJ2-7, with TRBD1 as a possible D gene (5 bases). This CDR3 is 15 amino acids long. V was pared by 6 bases and J by 1 base, with 16 bases between. The V gene's germline CDR1 is SGHTA and CDR2 FQGNSA. CDR3 nucleotide sequence: TGTGCCAGCAGAATATCGACAGTGGCTTCCTACGAGCAGTACTTC. Amino acid sequence: CASRISTVASYEQYF.

This sequence joins TRBV6-1 and TRBJ1-1; 9 nucleotides agree with TRBD1. The CDR3 extends over 13 amino acids. J was trimmed by 7 bases and V by 6 bases; bases with no gene match: 6. Germline values: CDR1 MNHNS, CDR2 SASEGT. CDR3 sequence reads: CASSYRGLGEAFF. The CDR3 DNA sequence: TGTGCCAGCAGCTACAGGGGGCTGGGTGAAGCTTTCTTT.

This clonotype occurred a few times. The rearrangement uses TRBV6-5 and TRBJ2-2; D is uncertain. V shed 3 bases and J shed 7 bases, with 9 bases lying between them. Looked up from germline, CDR1 is MNHEY and CDR2 is SVGAGI. This CDR3 contains 13 residues. This chain's CDR3 is CASSYGVDGELFF. As DNA, the CDR3 is TGTGCCAGCAGTTATGGGGTCGACGGGGAGCTGTTTTTT.

The chain couples TRBV27 to TRBJ1-1; D may be TRBD1 (5 bases). Trimming stripped 5 bases from V and 3 bases from J, with 13 bases between. Germline V gene sequence: CDR1 MNHEY, CDR2 SMNVEV (reference sequence). This CDR3 is built from 14 residues. CDR3 in amino acids: CASSTGGSDTEAFF. The CDR3 DNA reads TGTGCCAGCAGTACCGGGGGATCGGACACTGAAGCTTTCTTT.

This chain uses TRBV6-5 with TRBJ2-7; D is perhaps TRBD2 (6 bases). CDR3 size: 14 residues. Trimming removed 6 bases from V and 1 base from J, with 13 bases in between. The germline CDR1 and CDR2 sequences are MNHEY and SVGAGI. CDR3 in amino acids: CASSPLRGSYEQYV. As DNA, the CDR3 is TGTGCCAGCAGCCCCCTCCGGGGGTCCTACGAGCAGTACGTC.

J is TRBJ2-5 and V is TRBV5-6; 7 bases map to TRBD1. Germline lookup yields CDR1 SGHDT and CDR2 YYEEEE. The CDR3 has 15 residues. Trimming removed 4 bases from V and 5 bases from J; junction bases left unmatched: 11. The CDR3 DNA sequence: TGTGCCAGCAGCCGCGACAGGGTCAAGTTGGAGACCCAGTACTTC. It encodes CASSRDRVKLETQYF.

V usage is TRBV28 and J usage is TRBJ2-3; weak D call: TRBD1 (6 bases). The ends were cut back, 4 bases at V and 1 base at J, with 21 bases in the middle. The CDR3 extends over 18 amino acids. Germline values: CDR1 MDHEN, CDR2 SYDVKM. CDR3 loop: CASSSPRDIRTGTDTQYF. CDR3 coding DNA: TGTGCCAGCAGTTCACCCCGGGACATCAGAACAGGCACAGATACGCAGTATTTT. Full variable domain (missing parts from reference TRBV28 and TRBJ2-3): DVKVTQSSRYLVKRTGEKVFLECVQDMDHENMFWYRQDPGLGLRLIYFSYDVKMKEKGDIPEGYSVSREKKERFSLILESASTNQTSMYLCASSSPRDIRTGTDTQYFGPGTRLTVL.

The chain is built from TRBV29-1 and TRBJ2-4; no firm D call. The CDR3 runs to 10 residues. Germline V gene lookup returns CDR1 SQVTM and CDR2 ANQGSEA. Trimming pared 7 bases from V and 5 bases from J, leaving 6 bases between. The CDR3 nucleotides read TGCAGCGCGATTGAAAACATTCAGTACTTC. It codes for CSAIENIQYF.

This clonotype was picked up a small number of times. This rearrangement joins TRBV12-5 to TRBJ1-2; D perhaps matches TRBD1 (6 bases). Germline assignment: CDR1 LGHNT and CDR2 FRNRAP. The CDR3 contains 15 residues. The CDR3: CAYGPGTLTRGGYTF. The CDR3 DNA follows: TGTGCCTACGGCCCAGGGACACTCACTAGGGGTGGCTACACCTTC.

The chain carries TRBV12-3 or TRBV12-4 and TRBJ1-3; no clear D. CDR3 size: 17 residues. The V end was cut by 5 bases, the J end by 4 bases, with 21 bases between. The CDR3 nucleotides read TGTGCCAGCAGTCTCCCCCCGTCACTTACAGAAGGAAACACCATATATTTT. Amino acid sequence: CASSLPPSLTEGNTIYF.

This clonotype was counted many times. V gene TRBV7-9 combines with J gene TRBJ2-3, with D possibly being TRBD1 or TRBD2 (5 bases each). This CDR3 region has 14 residues. CDR1 and CDR2 (germline): SEHNR, FQNEAQ (reference sequence). Trimming took off 3 bases at V and 5 bases at J, with 12 bases between the two ends. CDR3 region: CASSFEGPGDTQYF. The CDR3 DNA is TGTGCCAGCAGCTTCGAGGGACCCGGAGATACGCAGTATTTT.

The J gene is TRBJ2-1, the V gene TRBV5-4; TRBD1 matches at 9 bases. Germline V gene lookup returns CDR1 SGHNT and CDR2 YYREEE (reference sequence). With V trimmed by 0 bases and J by 6 bases, 1 base remained unmatched. This CDR3 spans 14 amino acids. CDR3 protein: CASSLDRGRNEQFF. CDR3 nucleotides: TGTGCCAGCAGCTTGGACAGGGGGCGCAATGAGCAGTTCTTC.

This clonotype was detected a few times. The chain employs TRBV7-9 and TRBJ2-3; D uncertain. Trimming pared 3 bases from V and 2 bases from J, leaving 3 bases between. The CDR3 extends over 12 amino acids. Looked up from germline, CDR1 is SEHNR and CDR2 is FQNEAQ (reference sequence). In nucleotides, the CDR3 is TGTGCCAGCAGCTTTGTCACAGATACGCAGTATTTT. It translates to CASSFVTDTQYF.

The chain links TRBV7-6 to TRBJ1-1; D is unclear. Deletions cut 0 bases from V and 0 bases from J, with 8 bases between. Germline V lookup: CDR1 SGHVS, CDR2 FNYEAQ. CDR3 length: 15 amino acids. This CDR3 reads CASSLALGLNTEAFF. For the CDR3, the DNA is TGTGCCAGCAGCTTAGCGCTGGGGTTGAACACTGAAGCTTTCTTT.

V gene TRBV7-2 combines with J gene TRBJ2-7; TRBD2 is a possible D gene (5 bases). The germline V gene has CDR1 SGHTA and CDR2 FQGNSA. CDR3 length equals 15 residues. Trimming pared 4 bases from V and 4 bases from J, leaving 17 bases between. The CDR3 nucleotides are TGTGCCAGCAGCTACGACCGAGGGCGCCGGTACGAGCAGTACTTC. Translation gives CASSYDRGRRYEQYF.

With regard to this clonotype: A junction end diverges from the germline sequence, so it may reflect a read error. V usage is TRBV4-1 and J usage is TRBJ1-6, with a possible D match to TRBD1 (6 bases). Germline CDR1 is MGHRA and CDR2 is YSYEKL. The CDR3 spans 15 residues. The CDR3 loop reads CASSLNSGAASLLHF. Written as DNA, the CDR3 is TGCGCCAGCAGTTTGAACTCAGGGGCAGCTTCACTCCTCCACTTT.

The chain combines TRBV24-1 with TRBJ2-3; the match to TRBD1 covers 9 bases. From germline, CDR1 is KGHDR and CDR2 SFDVKD. This CDR3 is built from 13 residues. With 5 bases clipped from V and 5 bases from J, the junction kept 1 base outside the gene matches. The CDR3 DNA reads TGTGCCACCAGTGGACAGGGGGAAGATACGCAGTATTTT. It specifies CATSGQGEDTQYF.

The rearrangement uses TRBV6-5 and TRBJ2-5; 11 bases agree with TRBD2. Germline loops: CDR1 MNHEY, CDR2 SVGAGI. The CDR3 extends over 15 amino acids. The junction had 4 bases not matched to a gene; V was cut back by 5 bases and J by 2 bases. CDR3 protein: CASSTTSGVQETQYF. DNA for the CDR3: TGTGCCAGCAGTACGACTAGCGGGGTACAAGAGACCCAGTACTTC.

This chain uses TRBV20-1 with TRBJ1-2; tentatively, D is TRBD1 (5 bases). This CDR3 has 14 residues. Trimming took off 1 base at V and 4 bases at J, with 13 bases between the two ends. CDR1 is DFQATT and CDR2 is SNEGSKA in the germline V gene (reference sequence). The CDR3 is CSARASGRSYGYTF. The CDR3 region has the DNA TGCAGTGCTAGAGCATCAGGGCGCAGCTATGGCTACACCTTC.

In this sample, this clonotype turned up many times. V is TRBV6-1 and J is TRBJ1-1; D remains ambiguous. The V end lost 1 base, the J end lost 4 bases, and 7 bases lay between the germline ends. The CDR3 length is 13 residues. Germline values: CDR1 MNHNS, CDR2 SASEGT. DNA of the CDR3: TGTGCCAGCAGTGAAGGGGGTGGCACTGAAGCTTTCTTT. Its translation is CASSEGGGTEAFF.

This clonotype has a count of ten or more. The chain couples TRBV7-8 to TRBJ1-1; the D gene is possibly TRBD1 (5 bases). The germline CDR1 and CDR2 sequences are SGHVS and FQNEAQ. V lost 1 base and J 4 bases, leaving 10 bases between the germline ends. The CDR3 is made up of 14 amino acids. The CDR3 bases are TGTGCCAGCAGCTTAGGAGCGGGGGGCACTGAAGCTTTCTTT. This codes for CASSLGAGGTEAFF.

This clonotype was counted a few times. The rearrangement joins TRBV6-5 to TRBJ2-7, with 8 bases identical to TRBD2. CDR1 is MNHEY, CDR2 SVGAGI, per germline. This CDR3 has 16 residues. The J segment lost 3 bases and the V segment lost 6 bases, leaving 13 bases of the junction unmatched. CDR3 sequence: CASRLLAVTDFYEQYF. In DNA form, the CDR3 reads TGTGCCAGCAGACTACTAGCGGTTACCGATTTCTACGAGCAGTACTTC.

The sample holds a few counts of this clonotype. This chain links TRBV6-5 with TRBJ1-3, with D perhaps TRBD1 (5 bases). This CDR3 spans 15 amino acids. Germline V lookup: CDR1 MNHEY, CDR2 SVGAGI. V was pared by 2 bases and J by 1 base, with 9 bases between. The CDR3 is CASSYDQGSGNTIYF. The CDR3 DNA is TGTGCCAGCAGTTACGACCAGGGATCTGGAAACACCATATATTTT.